A selection of T cell receptor beta chains follows, all from one sample in a study of blood T cells in healthy people across ages. TCRdb used MiXCR to reprocess the 5' RACE reads, holding one entry per CDR3 protein. The data show over a million distinct CDR3 sequences, less than 50% seen once. The sample was blood. Receptors originate from a woman aged 60-70 years in good health. Each CDR3 is given with its conserved first and last residue. Fields, in order: J gene, V gene, CDR3 length, CDR3 protein.

j_gene: TRBJ2-5
v_gene: TRBV25-1
len: 17
CDR3aa: CASSPIQGWAVQETQYF

j_gene: TRBJ1-2
v_gene: TRBV29-1
len: 11
CDR3aa: CSVEDFAGYTF

j_gene: TRBJ2-1
v_gene: TRBV12-3/TRBV12-4
len: 14
CDR3aa: CASRPPTSNYEQFF

j_gene: TRBJ2-3
v_gene: TRBV28
len: 13
CDR3aa: CASSSPGTGWQYF

j_gene: TRBJ1-5
v_gene: TRBV9
len: 14
CDR3aa: CASSPYLSNQPQHF

j_gene: TRBJ1-2
v_gene: TRBV7-9
len: 14
CDR3aa: CASSWDRMNYGYTF

j_gene: TRBJ1-2
v_gene: TRBV4-2
len: 16
CDR3aa: CASSQGGQGINYGYTF

j_gene: TRBJ2-7
v_gene: TRBV16
len: 12
CDR3aa: CASSQSFDEQYF

j_gene: TRBJ2-1
v_gene: TRBV27
len: 14
CDR3aa: CASSLRDRANEQFF

j_gene: TRBJ2-3
v_gene: TRBV7-2
len: 15
CDR3aa: CASSLWGGGHQGQYF

j_gene: TRBJ2-1
v_gene: TRBV28
len: 14
CDR3aa: CASRTGTGEDEQFF

j_gene: TRBJ1-2
v_gene: TRBV29-1
len: 12
CDR3aa: CSVEKTLYGYTF

j_gene: TRBJ2-1
v_gene: TRBV6-4
len: 16
CDR3aa: CASSKQLAGVLNEQFF

j_gene: TRBJ2-5
v_gene: TRBV3-1
len: 14
CDR3aa: CASSHPTGSGEQYF

j_gene: TRBJ2-2
v_gene: TRBV5-1
len: 17
CDR3aa: CASSSLLTASNTGELFF

j_gene: TRBJ2-6
v_gene: TRBV6-6
len: 16
CDR3aa: CASSLDRPGGANVLTF

j_gene: TRBJ1-1
v_gene: TRBV6-5
len: 13
CDR3aa: CASSSYALNEAFF

j_gene: TRBJ1-2
v_gene: TRBV20-1
len: 14
CDR3aa: CSALLQGRRNGYTF

j_gene: TRBJ2-1
v_gene: TRBV7-9
len: 14
CDR3aa: CASSLALGMNEQFF

j_gene: TRBJ2-7
v_gene: TRBV11-2
len: 13
CDR3aa: CASSFDRGLEQYF

j_gene: TRBJ1-5
v_gene: TRBV20-1
len: 15
CDR3aa: CSARGVGAVNQPQHF

j_gene: -
v_gene: TRBV28
len: 16
CDR3aa: CASSFLPGQGSYEQYF

j_gene: TRBJ2-3
v_gene: TRBV5-5
len: 13
CDR3aa: CASSLPAADTQYF

j_gene: TRBJ2-1
v_gene: TRBV4-2
len: 17
CDR3aa: CASSQDFRAGGSNEQFF

j_gene: TRBJ2-2
v_gene: TRBV5-6
len: 18
CDR3aa: CASSWTGLRGRNTGELFF

j_gene: TRBJ2-7
v_gene: TRBV7-9
len: 15
CDR3aa: CANSSGRAASYEQYF

j_gene: TRBJ2-1
v_gene: TRBV7-9
len: 17
CDR3aa: CASSASDRGRQSSEQFF

j_gene: TRBJ2-5
v_gene: TRBV14
len: 12
CDR3aa: CASSRITGTQYF

j_gene: TRBJ2-1
v_gene: TRBV6-5
len: 15
CDR3aa: CASHYSRSSYNEQFF

j_gene: TRBJ2-3
v_gene: TRBV6-5
len: 16
CDR3aa: CASSYRDYRDTDTQYF

j_gene: TRBJ2-1
v_gene: TRBV6-1
len: 13
CDR3aa: CASSETPDNEQFF

j_gene: TRBJ2-1
v_gene: TRBV24-1
len: 16
CDR3aa: CATSDFSLAGYNEQFF

j_gene: TRBJ2-7
v_gene: TRBV24-1
len: 13
CDR3aa: CATSDTDGYEQYF

j_gene: TRBJ2-5
v_gene: TRBV24-1
len: 17
CDR3aa: CATGDPGDGRRGETQYF

j_gene: TRBJ2-3
v_gene: TRBV24-1
len: 18
CDR3aa: CATSDSTGTEYRTDTQYF

j_gene: TRBJ2-3
v_gene: TRBV29-1
len: 16
CDR3aa: CSVEDLWGSGTDTQYF

j_gene: TRBJ2-1
v_gene: TRBV7-2
len: 21
CDR3aa: CASSLGPPGTRLAGSQNEQFF

j_gene: TRBJ2-7
v_gene: TRBV15
len: 17
CDR3aa: CATSRDLKDFGLHEQYF

j_gene: TRBJ1-6
v_gene: TRBV6-1
len: 18
CDR3aa: CASTQTSGQGANNSPLHF

j_gene: TRBJ2-7
v_gene: TRBV3-1
len: 13
CDR3aa: CASSRAGAIEQYF

j_gene: TRBJ2-3
v_gene: TRBV2
len: 14
CDR3aa: CASRERASTDTQYF

j_gene: TRBJ2-2
v_gene: TRBV10-1
len: 14
CDR3aa: CASSEFPNTGELFF

j_gene: TRBJ1-5
v_gene: TRBV29-1
len: 12
CDR3aa: CSVESRGQPQHF

j_gene: TRBJ2-7
v_gene: TRBV5-1
len: 15
CDR3aa: CASSTLGDNSYAQYF

j_gene: TRBJ2-7
v_gene: TRBV7-9
len: 16
CDR3aa: CASSNTSGSPSYEQYF

j_gene: TRBJ2-7
v_gene: TRBV7-9
len: 16
CDR3aa: CASSSSRSDTAYEQYF

j_gene: TRBJ2-1
v_gene: TRBV3-1
len: 15
CDR3aa: CASSAFSGDYNEQFF

j_gene: TRBJ2-6
v_gene: TRBV29-1
len: 16
CDR3aa: CSVGTGMGSGANVLTF

j_gene: TRBJ2-1
v_gene: TRBV11-1
len: 15
CDR3aa: CASRSTGGPFAEQFF

j_gene: TRBJ2-7
v_gene: TRBV20-1
len: 15
CDR3aa: CSARGTSGTPYEQYF

j_gene: TRBJ1-1
v_gene: TRBV11-2
len: 15
CDR3aa: CASSSVWGRNTEAFF

j_gene: TRBJ2-7
v_gene: TRBV6-2/TRBV6-3
len: 14
CDR3aa: CASSYLGPDYEQYF

j_gene: TRBJ2-1
v_gene: TRBV4-1
len: 18
CDR3aa: CASSQEDGLAGRHNEQFF

j_gene: TRBJ2-6
v_gene: TRBV20-1
len: 16
CDR3aa: CSARHWDTSGANVLTF

j_gene: TRBJ1-4
v_gene: TRBV2
len: 13
CDR3aa: CASSGQGAEKLFF